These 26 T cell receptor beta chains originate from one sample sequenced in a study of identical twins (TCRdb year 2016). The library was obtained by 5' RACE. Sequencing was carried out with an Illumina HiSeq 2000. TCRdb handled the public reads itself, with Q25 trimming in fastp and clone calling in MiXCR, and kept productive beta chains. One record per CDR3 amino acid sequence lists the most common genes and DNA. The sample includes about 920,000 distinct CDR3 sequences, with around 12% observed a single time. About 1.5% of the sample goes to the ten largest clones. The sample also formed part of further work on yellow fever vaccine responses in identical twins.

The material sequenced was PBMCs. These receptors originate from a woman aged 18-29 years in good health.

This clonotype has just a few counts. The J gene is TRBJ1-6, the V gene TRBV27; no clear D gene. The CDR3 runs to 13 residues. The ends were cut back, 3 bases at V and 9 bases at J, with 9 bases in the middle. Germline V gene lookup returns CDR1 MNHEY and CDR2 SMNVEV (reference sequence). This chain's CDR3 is CASSFIGCSPLHF. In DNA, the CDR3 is TGTGCCAGCAGTTTCATCGGGTGTTCACCCCTCCACTTT.

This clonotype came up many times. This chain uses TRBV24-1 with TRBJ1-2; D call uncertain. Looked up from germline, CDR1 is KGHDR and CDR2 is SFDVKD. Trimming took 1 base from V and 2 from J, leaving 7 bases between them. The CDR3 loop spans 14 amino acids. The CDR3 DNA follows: TGTGCCACCAGTGATTTTGCGGGGAACTATGGCTACACCTTC. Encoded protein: CATSDFAGNYGYTF.

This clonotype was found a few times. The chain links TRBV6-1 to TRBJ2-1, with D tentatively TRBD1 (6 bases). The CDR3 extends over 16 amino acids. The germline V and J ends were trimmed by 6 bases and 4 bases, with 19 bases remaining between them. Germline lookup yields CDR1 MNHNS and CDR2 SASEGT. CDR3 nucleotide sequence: TGTGCCAGCAGCCAAGACAGGCCTCCTAGATACAATGAGCAGTTCTTC. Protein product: CASSQDRPPRYNEQFF.

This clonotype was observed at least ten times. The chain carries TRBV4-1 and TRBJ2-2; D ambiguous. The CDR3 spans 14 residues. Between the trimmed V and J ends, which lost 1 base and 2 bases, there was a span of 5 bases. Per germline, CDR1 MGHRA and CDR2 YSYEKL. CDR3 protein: CASSQALNTGELFF. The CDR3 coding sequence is TGCGCCAGCAGCCAAGCCTTAAACACCGGGGAGCTGTTTTTT.

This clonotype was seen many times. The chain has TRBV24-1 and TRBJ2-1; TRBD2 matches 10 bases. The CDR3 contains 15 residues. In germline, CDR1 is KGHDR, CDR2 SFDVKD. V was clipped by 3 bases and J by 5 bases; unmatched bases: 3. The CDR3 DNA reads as TGTGCCACCAGTGATGGACTAGCGGTCCACAATGAGCAGTTCTTC. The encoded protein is CATSDGLAVHNEQFF.

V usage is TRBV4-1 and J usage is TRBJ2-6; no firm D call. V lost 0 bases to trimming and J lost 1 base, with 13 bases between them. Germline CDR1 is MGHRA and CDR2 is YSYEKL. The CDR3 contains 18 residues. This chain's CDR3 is CASSQDKGPRSGANVLTF. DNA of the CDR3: TGCGCCAGCAGCCAAGATAAGGGTCCTCGTTCTGGGGCCAACGTCCTGACTTTC.

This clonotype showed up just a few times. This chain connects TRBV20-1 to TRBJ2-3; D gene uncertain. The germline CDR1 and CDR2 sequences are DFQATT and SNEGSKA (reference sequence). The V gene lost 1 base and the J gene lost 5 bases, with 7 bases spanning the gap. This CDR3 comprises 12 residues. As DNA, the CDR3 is TGCAGTGCTAGAGGTCTGGTAGATACGCAGTATTTT. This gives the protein CSARGLVDTQYF.

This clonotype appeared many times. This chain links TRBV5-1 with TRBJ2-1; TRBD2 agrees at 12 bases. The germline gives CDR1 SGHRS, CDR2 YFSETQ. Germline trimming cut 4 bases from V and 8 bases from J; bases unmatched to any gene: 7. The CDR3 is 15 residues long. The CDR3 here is CASSPLAGGIDEQFF. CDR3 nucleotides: TGCGCCAGCAGCCCCCTAGCGGGGGGGATCGATGAGCAGTTCTTC. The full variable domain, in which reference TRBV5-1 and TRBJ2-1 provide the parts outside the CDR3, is KAGVTQTPRYLIKTRGQQVTLSCSPISGHRSVSWYQQTPGQGLQFLFEYFSETQRNKGNFPGRFSGRQFSNSRSEMNVSTLELGDSALYLCASSPLAGGIDEQFFGPGTRLTVL.

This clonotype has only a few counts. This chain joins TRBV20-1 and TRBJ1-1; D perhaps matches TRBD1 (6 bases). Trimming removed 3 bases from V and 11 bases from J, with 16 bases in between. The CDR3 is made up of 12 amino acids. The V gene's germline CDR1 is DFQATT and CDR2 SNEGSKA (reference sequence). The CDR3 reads CSARRPSGVAFF. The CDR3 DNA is TGCAGTGCTAGGAGACCATCAGGGGTTGCTTTCTTT.

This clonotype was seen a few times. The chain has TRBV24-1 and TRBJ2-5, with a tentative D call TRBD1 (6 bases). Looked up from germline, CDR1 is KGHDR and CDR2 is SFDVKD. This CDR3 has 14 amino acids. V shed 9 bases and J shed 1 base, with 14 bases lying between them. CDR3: CATAPEGGQETQYF. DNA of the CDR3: TGTGCCACCGCCCCGGAAGGGGGCCAAGAGACCCAGTACTTC.

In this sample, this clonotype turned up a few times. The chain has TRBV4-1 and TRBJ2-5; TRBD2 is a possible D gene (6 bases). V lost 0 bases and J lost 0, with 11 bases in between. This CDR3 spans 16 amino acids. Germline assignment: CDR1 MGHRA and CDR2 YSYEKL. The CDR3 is CASSQEGGGYQETQYF. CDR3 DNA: TGCGCCAGCAGCCAAGAAGGTGGGGGGTACCAAGAGACCCAGTACTTC.

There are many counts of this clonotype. CDR3 DNA sequence: TGCGCCAGCAGCCCCCAACCAGGAGAATCAGCGCAGTACGTC. This sequence encodes CASSPQPGESAQYV. The V gene is TRBV5-1, the J gene TRBJ2-7; no clear D gene. V was cut by 4 bases and J by 9 bases, with 20 bases left in between. Germline values: CDR1 SGHRS, CDR2 YFSETQ. CDR3 size: 14 residues.

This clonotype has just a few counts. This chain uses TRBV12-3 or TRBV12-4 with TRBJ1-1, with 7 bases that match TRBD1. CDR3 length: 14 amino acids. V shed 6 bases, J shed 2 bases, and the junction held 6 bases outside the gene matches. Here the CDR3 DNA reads TGTGCCAGCAGATTGGACAGGATAAACACTGAAGCTTTCTTT. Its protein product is CASRLDRINTEAFF.

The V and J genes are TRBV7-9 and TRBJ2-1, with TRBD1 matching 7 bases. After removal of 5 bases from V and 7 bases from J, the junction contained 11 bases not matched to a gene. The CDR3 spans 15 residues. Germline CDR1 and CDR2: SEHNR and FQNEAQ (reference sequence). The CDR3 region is CASSARQGDWNEQFF. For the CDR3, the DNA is TGTGCCAGCAGCGCACGACAGGGTGATTGGAATGAGCAGTTCTTC.

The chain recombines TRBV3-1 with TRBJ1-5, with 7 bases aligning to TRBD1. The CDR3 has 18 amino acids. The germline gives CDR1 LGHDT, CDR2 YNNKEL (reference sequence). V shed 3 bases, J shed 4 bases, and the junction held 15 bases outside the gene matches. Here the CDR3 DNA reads TGTGCCAGCAGCCAGCACTCAAAGACAGGGATAGGGAATCAGCCCCAGCATTTT. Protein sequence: CASSQHSKTGIGNQPQHF.

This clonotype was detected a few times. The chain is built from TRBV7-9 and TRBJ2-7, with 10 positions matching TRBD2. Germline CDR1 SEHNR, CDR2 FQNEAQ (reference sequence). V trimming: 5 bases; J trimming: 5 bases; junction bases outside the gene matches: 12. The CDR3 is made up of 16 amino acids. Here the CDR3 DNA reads TGTGCCAGCAGCCCCCGCCTAGCGGGAGAGTTTAACGAGCAGTACTTC. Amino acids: CASSPRLAGEFNEQYF.

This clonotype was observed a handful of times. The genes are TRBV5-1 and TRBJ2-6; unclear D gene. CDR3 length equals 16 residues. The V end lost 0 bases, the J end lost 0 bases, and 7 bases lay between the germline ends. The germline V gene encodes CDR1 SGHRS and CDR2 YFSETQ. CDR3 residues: CASSLGAPSGANVLTF. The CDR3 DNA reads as TGCGCCAGCAGCTTGGGTGCCCCCTCTGGGGCCAACGTCCTGACTTTC.

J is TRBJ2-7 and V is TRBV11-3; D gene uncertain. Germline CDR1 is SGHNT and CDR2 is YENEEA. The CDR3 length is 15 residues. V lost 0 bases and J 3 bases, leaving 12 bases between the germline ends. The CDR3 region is CASSLEFNLFYEQYF. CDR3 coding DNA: TGTGCCAGCAGCTTAGAATTTAACCTATTCTACGAGCAGTACTTC.

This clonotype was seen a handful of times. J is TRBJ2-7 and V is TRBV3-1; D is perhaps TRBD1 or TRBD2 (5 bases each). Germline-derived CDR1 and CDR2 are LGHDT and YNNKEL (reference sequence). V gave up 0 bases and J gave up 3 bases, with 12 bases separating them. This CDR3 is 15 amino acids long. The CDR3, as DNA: TGTGCCAGCAGCCAAGATTGGTTGGGGGTCTACGAGCAGTACTTC. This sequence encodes CASSQDWLGVYEQYF.

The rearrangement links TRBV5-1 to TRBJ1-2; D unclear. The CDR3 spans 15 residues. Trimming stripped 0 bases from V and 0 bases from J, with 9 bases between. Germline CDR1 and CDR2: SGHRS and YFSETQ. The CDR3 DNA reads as TGCGCCAGCAGCTTGGCCATCACAGCTAACTATGGCTACACCTTC. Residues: CASSLAITANYGYTF.

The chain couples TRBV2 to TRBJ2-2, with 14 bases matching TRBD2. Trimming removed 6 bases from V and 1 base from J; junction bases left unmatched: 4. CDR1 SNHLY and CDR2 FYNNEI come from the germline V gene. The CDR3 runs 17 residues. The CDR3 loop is CASRGLAGAQNTGELFF. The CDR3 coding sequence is TGTGCCAGCAGGGGACTAGCGGGGGCCCAGAACACCGGGGAGCTGTTTTTT.

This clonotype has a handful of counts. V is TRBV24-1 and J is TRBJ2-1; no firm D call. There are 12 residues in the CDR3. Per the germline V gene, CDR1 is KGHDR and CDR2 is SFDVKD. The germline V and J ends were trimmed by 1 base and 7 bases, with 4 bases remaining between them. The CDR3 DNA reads TGTGCCACCAGTGATTTTCGGAATGAGCAGTTCTTC. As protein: CATSDFRNEQFF.

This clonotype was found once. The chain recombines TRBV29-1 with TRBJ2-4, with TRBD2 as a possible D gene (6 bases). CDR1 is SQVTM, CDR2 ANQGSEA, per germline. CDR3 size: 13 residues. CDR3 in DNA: TGCGTTGAAGCTCCCGGGACTCGAAACATTCAGTACTTC. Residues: CVEAPGTRNIQYF.

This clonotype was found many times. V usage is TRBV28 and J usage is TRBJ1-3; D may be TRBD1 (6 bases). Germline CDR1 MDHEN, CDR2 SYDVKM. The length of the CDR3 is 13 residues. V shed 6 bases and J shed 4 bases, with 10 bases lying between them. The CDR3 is CASSRGSGNTIYF. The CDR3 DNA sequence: TGTGCCAGCAGCAGGGGATCCGGAAACACCATATATTTT.

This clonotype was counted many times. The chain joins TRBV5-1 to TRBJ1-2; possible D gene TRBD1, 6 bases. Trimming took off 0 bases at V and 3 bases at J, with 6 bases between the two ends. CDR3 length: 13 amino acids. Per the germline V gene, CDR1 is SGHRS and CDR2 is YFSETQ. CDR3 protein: CASSLDRDYGYTF. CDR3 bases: TGCGCCAGCAGCTTGGACAGGGACTATGGCTACACCTTC.

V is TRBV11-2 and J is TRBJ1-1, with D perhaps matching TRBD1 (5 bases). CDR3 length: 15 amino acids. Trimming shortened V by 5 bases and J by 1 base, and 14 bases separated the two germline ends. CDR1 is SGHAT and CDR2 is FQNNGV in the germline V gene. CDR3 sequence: CASSVDRAGNTEAFF. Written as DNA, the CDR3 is TGTGCCAGCAGCGTCGACAGAGCAGGGAACACTGAAGCTTTCTTT.